This T cell receptor (beta chain) was sequenced for a study of shared clonotypes between healthy human individuals. The wider study: Participating donors consisted of two women and a few men aged 18 to 49.

Division of CD4+ cells produced a CD45RA+ naive subset and a CD45RA-negative memory subset. Points on this clone: The antigen remains undetermined.

TCRdb's table, derived via immunoSEQ multiplex PCR, lists solely in-frame clones and lacks some. The sample records roughly 500,000 clones, 95% to 97% being singletons. Study conclusions and caveats: Roughly 5% was the fraction of naive CD4 clonotypes found shared across four donors. Rarefaction curves obtained for sorted subsets showed sequencing incomplete despite large depth.

Sample: naive CD4+ T cells sorted from blood. Subset denoted: CD45RA+ positively selected. The TCR sequence derives from a woman younger than 45 in good health.

Here the CDR3 DNA reads TGCGCCAGCAGCCTCCCAGGGGGGCGCTATGGCTACACCTTC. Residues: CASSLPGGRYGYTF. The chain uses TRBV4-1 and TRBJ1-2, with TRBD1 matching 7 bases. CDR1 MGHRA and CDR2 YSYEKL come from the germline V gene. The CDR3 spans 14 residues. Trimming cost V 4 bases and J 4 bases; bases outside gene matches: 6.